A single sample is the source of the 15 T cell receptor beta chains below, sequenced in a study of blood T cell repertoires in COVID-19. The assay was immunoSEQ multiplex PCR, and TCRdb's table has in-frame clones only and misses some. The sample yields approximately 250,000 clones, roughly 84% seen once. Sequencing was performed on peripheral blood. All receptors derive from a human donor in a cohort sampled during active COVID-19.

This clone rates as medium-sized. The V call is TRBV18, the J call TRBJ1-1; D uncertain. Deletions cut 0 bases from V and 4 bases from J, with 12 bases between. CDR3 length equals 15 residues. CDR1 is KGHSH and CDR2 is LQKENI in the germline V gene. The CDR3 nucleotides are TGTGCCAGCTCACCACCGGAGGGAGCGGGCACTGAAGCTTTCTTT. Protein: CASSPPEGAGTEAFF.

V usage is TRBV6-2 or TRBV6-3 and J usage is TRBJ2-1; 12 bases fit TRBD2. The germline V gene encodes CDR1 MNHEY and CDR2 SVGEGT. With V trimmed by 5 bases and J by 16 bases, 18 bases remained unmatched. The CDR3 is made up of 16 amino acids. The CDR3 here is CASSPDGLAGGPSQFF. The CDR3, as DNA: TGTGCCAGCAGTCCCGACGGGCTAGCGGGGGGGCCCAGTCAATTCTTC.

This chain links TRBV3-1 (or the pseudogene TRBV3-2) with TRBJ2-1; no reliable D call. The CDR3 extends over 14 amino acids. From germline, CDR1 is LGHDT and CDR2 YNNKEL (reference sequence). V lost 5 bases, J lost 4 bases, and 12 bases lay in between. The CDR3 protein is CASSTPPRYNEQFF. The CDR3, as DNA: TGTGCCAGCAGCACCCCCCCGAGGTACAATGAGCAGTTCTTC.

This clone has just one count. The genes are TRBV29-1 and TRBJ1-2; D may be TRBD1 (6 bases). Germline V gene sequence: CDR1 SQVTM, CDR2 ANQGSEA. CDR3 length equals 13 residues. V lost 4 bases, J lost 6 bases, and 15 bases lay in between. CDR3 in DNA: TGCAGCGTTGCGGCAGGGGCGACGCATGGCTACACCTTC. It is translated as CSVAAGATHGYTF.

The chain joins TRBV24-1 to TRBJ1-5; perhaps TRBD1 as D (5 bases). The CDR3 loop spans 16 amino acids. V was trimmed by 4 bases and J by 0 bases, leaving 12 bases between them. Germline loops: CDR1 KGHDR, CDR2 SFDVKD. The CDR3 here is CATSEGELTSNQPQHF. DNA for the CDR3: TGTGCCACCAGTGAAGGGGAACTTACTAGCAATCAGCCCCAGCATTTT.

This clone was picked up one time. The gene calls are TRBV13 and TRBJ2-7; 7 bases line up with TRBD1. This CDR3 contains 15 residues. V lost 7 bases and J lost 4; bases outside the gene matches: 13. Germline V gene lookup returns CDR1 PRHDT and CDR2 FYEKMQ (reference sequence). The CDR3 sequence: CASNQNRGMGYEQYF. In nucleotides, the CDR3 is TGTGCCAGCAACCAAAACAGGGGAATGGGGTACGAGCAGTACTTC.

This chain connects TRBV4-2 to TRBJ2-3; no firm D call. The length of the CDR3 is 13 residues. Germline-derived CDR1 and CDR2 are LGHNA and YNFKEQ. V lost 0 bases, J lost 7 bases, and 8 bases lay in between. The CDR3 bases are TGTGCCAGCAGCCAAGATGGGCAGTATACGCAGTATTTT. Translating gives CASSQDGQYTQYF.

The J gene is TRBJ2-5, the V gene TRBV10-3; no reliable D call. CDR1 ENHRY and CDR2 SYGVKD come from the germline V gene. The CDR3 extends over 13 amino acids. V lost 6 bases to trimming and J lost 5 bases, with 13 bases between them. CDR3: CAISGGILETQYF. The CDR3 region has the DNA TGTGCCATCAGCGGCGGAATCCTCGAGACCCAGTACTTC.

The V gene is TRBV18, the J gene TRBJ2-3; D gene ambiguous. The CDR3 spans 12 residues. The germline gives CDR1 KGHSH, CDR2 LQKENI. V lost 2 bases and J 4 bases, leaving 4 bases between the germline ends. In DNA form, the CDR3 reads TGTGCCAGCTCACCATTAGCAGATACGCAGTATTTT. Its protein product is CASSPLADTQYF.

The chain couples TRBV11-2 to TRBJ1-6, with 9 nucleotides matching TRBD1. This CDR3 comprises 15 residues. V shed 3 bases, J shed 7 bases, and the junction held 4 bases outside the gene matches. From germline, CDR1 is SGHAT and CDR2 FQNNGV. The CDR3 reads CASSLGTGRNSPLHF. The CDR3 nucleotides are TGTGCCAGCAGCTTGGGGACAGGGCGGAATTCACCCCTCCACTTT.

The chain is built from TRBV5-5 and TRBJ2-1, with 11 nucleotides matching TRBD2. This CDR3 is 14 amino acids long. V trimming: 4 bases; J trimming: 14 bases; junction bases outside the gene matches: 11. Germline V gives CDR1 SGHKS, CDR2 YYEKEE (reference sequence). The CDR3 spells CASSAGTSGLREFF. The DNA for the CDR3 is TGTGCCAGCAGCGCCGGGACTAGCGGATTGAGGGAGTTCTTC.

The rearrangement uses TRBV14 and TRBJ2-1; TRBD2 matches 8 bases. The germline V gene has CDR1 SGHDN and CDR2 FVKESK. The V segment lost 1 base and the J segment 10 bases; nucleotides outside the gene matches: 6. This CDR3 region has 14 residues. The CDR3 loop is CASSQVFPGGEQFF. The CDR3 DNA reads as TGTGCCAGCAGCCAAGTATTTCCGGGAGGGGAGCAGTTCTTC.

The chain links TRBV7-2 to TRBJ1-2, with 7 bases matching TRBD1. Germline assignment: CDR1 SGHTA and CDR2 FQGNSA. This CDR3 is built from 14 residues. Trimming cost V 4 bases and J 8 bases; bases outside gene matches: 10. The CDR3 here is CASSSQTGNYGYTF. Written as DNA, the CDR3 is TGTGCCAGCAGCTCCCAGACAGGGAATTACGGCTACACCTTC. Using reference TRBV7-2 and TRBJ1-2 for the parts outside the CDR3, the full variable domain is GAGVSQSPSNKVTEKGKDVELRCDPISGHTALYWYRQSLGQGLEFLIYFQGNSAPDKSGLPSDRFSAERTGGSVSTLTIQRTQQEDSAVYLCASSSQTGNYGYTFGSGTRLTVV.

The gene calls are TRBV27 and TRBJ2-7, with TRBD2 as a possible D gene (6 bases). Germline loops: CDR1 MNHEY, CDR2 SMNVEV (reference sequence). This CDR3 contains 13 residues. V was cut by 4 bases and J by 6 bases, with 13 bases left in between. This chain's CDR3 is CASSSLGGREQYF. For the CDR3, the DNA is TGTGCCAGCAGTTCTCTCGGGGGTCGCGAGCAGTACTTC.

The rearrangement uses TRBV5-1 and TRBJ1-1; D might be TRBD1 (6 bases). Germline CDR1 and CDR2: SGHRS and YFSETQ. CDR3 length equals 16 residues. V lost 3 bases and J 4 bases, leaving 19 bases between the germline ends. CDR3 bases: TGCGCCAGCAGCTCCCACCAGGGGAGGGTTGGCACTGAAGCTTTCTTT. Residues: CASSSHQGRVGTEAFF.